This is a list of T cell receptor beta chains from one sample in a study of post-analysis software for immune sequencing data. Each CDR3 protein is one row after TCRdb ran MiXCR on the PCR reads. The table has about 570,000 distinct CDR3 sequences, around a third seen once. Sequencing input: blood. The receptors come from a girl younger than 18 with multiple sclerosis. The CDR3 runs from the conserved cysteine through the conserved F or W.

CDR3 protein	V gene	J gene
CASSASAVNSPLHF	TRBV25-1	TRBJ1-6
CASSQIGTASIDGYTF	TRBV4-1	TRBJ1-2
CASNRAGEETQYF	TRBV2	TRBJ2-5
CASSPGGYVDEQYF	TRBV5-1	.
CAISVSRGASTDTQYF	TRBV10-3	TRBJ2-3
CASSYGDLAGEQFF	TRBV6-5	TRBJ2-1
CASSLGVGETQYF	TRBV5-1	TRBJ2-5
CASSEVIGYTF	TRBV2	TRBJ1-2
CASSDRNRGNTEAFF	TRBV6-1	TRBJ1-1
CSVGLGGNIQYF	TRBV29-1	TRBJ2-4
CAISKGGAGYTF	TRBV10-3	TRBJ1-2
CASSQTRGESPLHF	TRBV3-1	TRBJ1-6
CASSTELRDGLLEQYF	TRBV13	TRBJ2-5
CASSFPLEGGYGYTF	TRBV5-5	TRBJ1-2
CASSYGGHSYEQYF	TRBV6-6	TRBJ2-7
CASSFPSSGGFNEQFF	TRBV27	TRBJ2-1
CASSLAVMSTDTQYF	TRBV5-1	TRBJ2-3
CASSPGTGDQPQHF	TRBV5-1	TRBJ1-5
CASSLAASFYEQYF	TRBV5-1	TRBJ2-7
CASSESRNTIYF	TRBV6-1	TRBJ1-3
CASSWTSGVDEQFF	TRBV9	TRBJ2-1
CASSGEMNTEAFF	TRBV27	TRBJ1-1
CASSALAGGRYEQYF	TRBV11-2	.
CSAGQGAAKNIQYF	TRBV29-1	TRBJ2-4
CASSSYPTDTQYF	TRBV5-1	TRBJ2-3
CASSQLLGTDTQYF	TRBV4-1	TRBJ2-3
CTISESGGTGLGEQYF	TRBV10-3	.
CASSLGGGGPSNQPQHF	TRBV7-9	TRBJ1-5
CASSFLPENYGYTF	TRBV7-9	TRBJ1-2
CASSSSRGLGDSEQFF	TRBV7-9	TRBJ2-1
CSARLVSTDTQYF	TRBV20-1	TRBJ2-3
CASRRGGADTQYF	TRBV6-5	TRBJ2-3
CASKLSASTYNEQFF	TRBV12-3/TRBV12-4	TRBJ2-1
CSARADSGNGYEQYF	TRBV20-1	TRBJ2-7
CASSYVGAEAFF	TRBV6-5	TRBJ1-1
CASSSTQGGYEQYF	TRBV6-5	TRBJ2-7
CASKTGRNQPQHF	TRBV2	TRBJ1-5